This T cell receptor (beta chain) emerged from a study of cytomegalovirus exposure and HLA in healthy donors (dated by TCRdb to the late 2010s). Background for the entire study: An earlier analysis of under 600 of the donors reported about 250 Gb of sequence data and 120 million or so unique TCR beta sequences from roughly 180 million T cells. An early release that covered about 600 HLA-typed donors contained about 290 gigabases of sequencing data and tens of millions of unique TCR sequences. Of the roughly 400 genotyped donors, over 65% fell in the genetic ancestry cluster associated with self-reported Caucasian donors. The study aimed to test whether signatures of past pathogen exposure could be identified by cataloging public T cell receptors. The study profiled the T cell repertoires of 500 to 800 subjects by immunosequencing and related them to cytomegalovirus serostatus. Along with the roughly 700-subject first cohort, a separate validation cohort of roughly 110 different subjects was used. To predict cytomegalovirus infection status, the study brought together high-throughput TCR immunosequencing, statistical association of individual TCRs with disease status, and machine learning. In a later analysis, previously published TCR beta repertoires from 500 to 750 donors were re-analyzed and high-resolution HLA genotyping was added so that TCR occurrence patterns could be studied. In the later analysis, no new phenotypic data were used to find candidate immune exposures; instead, reliance was placed on TCR beta sequences and their occurrence across donors. An earlier analysis of roughly 580 of the donors used high-throughput TCR beta sequencing to judge whether each TCR beta V gene segment behaved as functional or pseudogenic. Donor age, sex, ethnicity and CMV serostatus were compiled together with the repertoire data. A later genetic analysis used genome-wide SNP genotypes for about 60% of the roughly 700 donors, treating that subset as a discovery cohort. Every discovery cohort repertoire had been produced on one sequencing platform. Both class I and class II loci were covered by HLA typing, at four-digit resolution. Typing coverage varied by locus: about 620-630 donors for A, B, C, DRB1 and DQB1; about 520 for DQA1; more than 600 for DPA1; around 450 for DPB1. About five DR-DQ haplotypes were treated as single units for association and clustering because of strong linkage in the cohort. Among around 400 genotyped donors of the cohort, an average of around 250,000 unique TCR beta nucleotide sequences was sequenced per donor, of which 15% to 20% were non-productive.

Libraries were built with the immunoSEQ multiplex PCR assay. For the multiplex PCR, a mixture combining 60 forward primers for TCR Vbeta segments and 13 reverse primers for TCR Jbeta segments was used. A multiplex PCR assay on genomic DNA amplified the CDR3 region of rearranged TCR beta genes. On the Illumina HiSeq System, the amplified TCR beta libraries were sequenced as 87-base-pair reads. Per the authors' processing: A later analysis counted tens of millions of unique TCR beta chains across the 666 repertoires, and about 10 million of these chains were shared by at least two donors. To remove PCR and sequencing errors, raw reads were error-corrected and collapsed into unique sequences using a nearest-neighbor algorithm that merged closely related sequences. To assign V, D and J gene segments, CDR3 sequences were aligned to IMGT reference sequences. Each retained sequence needed at least a six-nucleotide match to both a V gene segment and a J gene segment. A rearrangement was called productive if the CDR3 had no stop codons and remained in frame with V and J, and every other rearrangement was called non-productive. CDR3 was defined by IMGT convention, running from the second conserved V-encoded cysteine to the conserved J-encoded phenylalanine. Sequences without an unambiguous match to a single V gene segment were excluded from the earlier analysis of over 500 of the donors. In an earlier analysis of some 590 of the donors, a V segment was called functional when productive rearrangements were above 56.7%, and segregating when the standard deviation between donors exceeded 5%. To diagnose cytomegalovirus status from the catalog of TCR beta chain sequences, a statistical classification framework was built. In a later analysis, TCR nucleotide sequences were compared against IMGT/GENE-DB human TR gene sequences so that V and J genes could be assigned. In a later analysis, CDR3 sequences and most-parsimonious VDJ recombination scenarios were assigned using the TCRdist pipeline. In a later analysis, each TCR beta chain was defined by its CDR3 amino acid sequence together with its V-gene family, and reads lacking a unique V-gene family were excluded. As a way to deal with suspected cross-contamination and a sequencing artifact, a later analysis dropped hundreds of nucleotide sequences that were highly shared and had low generation probability. In a later analysis, a clonal expansion index was calculated for each public chain from normalized within-repertoire ranks of inferred template counts. In a later analysis, generation probabilities were computed with a VDJ recombination model fitted to out-of-frame rearrangements, and the resulting probabilities were checked against IGoR. Hypergeometric tests were used in a later analysis to score TCR-TCR, TCR-HLA and TCR-CMV co-occurrence, with a repertoire-size bias correction applied to the TCR pairs. False discovery rates were estimated in a later analysis by permuting HLA or CMV assignments 20 times. In a later analysis, co-occurring TCRs were grouped with DBSCAN, and TCRdist sequence similarity was added when clustering was performed within HLA-allele-positive subsets. Repertoires with fewer than 30,000 or more than 120,000 public chains, plus five repertoires with anomalous nucleotide sharing, were excluded from co-occurrence clustering. The table comes from immuneACCESS by way of TCRdb, which keeps in-frame sequences with V and J called. Part of the clones is missing from these tables; in studies checked, under half for an unresolved V gene and the rest for unknown reasons. The DNA was the basis for D and trimming; V, J and clone size are from that table. The sample table contains tens of thousands of clones; only one count was recorded for about 78% of them. The ten most abundant clones make up about 9.5% of the sample.

On the study overall, not on this receptor specifically: A later analysis found that TCR association rates varied across HLA loci, with DRB1 alleles showing the most associated TCRs and HLA-C alleles the fewest. While some public TCRs were present in many individuals, most TCR sequences turned up only very rarely across donors. A further reported finding was that TCR beta sequences accurately predicted the HLA-A and HLA-B alleles for most subjects in the first cohort. An association between a missense DCLRE1C variant and V-gene and J-gene trimming of TCR beta chains was found in a later genetic analysis and replicated in an independent cohort. The presence/absence analyses assumed that sequencing depth was roughly uniform across donors, and that assumption may not be true. A later analysis reported that several top co-occurrence clusters appeared linked to parvovirus B19, influenza, CMV and Epstein-Barr virus. The only immune exposure information available for the cohort was CMV serostatus. Fewer than 20 rarely observed V segments, including chromosome 9 orphons, were excluded from the earlier analysis of almost 600 of the donors because counts were too low. HLA typing was unavailable for some donors at each locus, so association tests used only the typed subset. According to a later analysis, most CMV-associated TCR beta chains appeared to be HLA-restricted, and the HLA associations seemed to be driven largely by CMV exposure. A cluster of highly shared sequence variants was judged likely to represent a technical artifact of the sequencing pipeline. In a later analysis, HLA-associated TCR beta chains showed more clonal expansion and lower generation probabilities than non-associated chains that were equally common. An earlier analysis of roughly 570 of the donors showed that most TCR beta V segments appeared in productive rearrangements either about 90% or about 30% of the time, which broadly matched IMGT annotations. The classifier was reported to diagnose cytomegalovirus status with high specificity and sensitivity in both the original and validation cohorts. A later analysis associated about 17,000 TCR beta sequences with specific HLA alleles at a false discovery rate of 0.05. Assigning TCR associations to individual alleles was difficult when HLA alleles, especially DR and DQ, strongly co-occurred. Because the 87-base-pair reads could not distinguish some IMGT-functional V segments, including TRBV6-2 and TRBV6-3, those segments were excluded. A later genetic analysis reported fewer N-insertions in productive TCRs among donors in an Asian-associated ancestry cluster than the approximately 670-donor mean. A total of about 180 TCR beta chains were listed by the study as associated with cytomegalovirus. The authors suggested that the approach could potentially be extended to other disease states and immunological phenotypes. In this cohort, only TCR beta chains were sequenced, and detectable features were limited by the absence of alpha or paired-chain data. Correlated functional status among segregating V segments might reflect linkage disequilibrium, but an unknown experimental factor could not be ruled out. In vitro tests confirmed that a few of the cytomegalovirus-associated TCR beta chains recognize cytomegalovirus antigens.

The cohort was made up of 500 to 850 healthy bone marrow donors. At the time of sampling, every cohort member was nominally healthy, though immune exposures that went unrecorded were likely present. The donor tested CMV seropositive and was one of the 289 seropositive cohort members. Every donor gave a peripheral blood sample, and the peripheral blood mononuclear cells from that sample were used for TCR beta sequencing. Genomic DNA extraction from the blood cell samples was performed with the Qiagen DNeasy Blood Extraction Kit. CDR1 and CDR2 were assigned from the germline V gene (reference sequence) as DFQATT and SNEGSKA. The V end loses 6 bases and the J end loses 2 bases, and a stretch of 8 bases separates them. The CDR3, from cysteine to phenylalanine, totals 11 residues. Kept here is only the CDR3 DNA, which spans 33 bases and is read in frame from base 1. Only one count was recorded for this clone. Its antigen is unknown. Nothing much larger sits one base from this clone, and base qualities are not available.

Recombination linked TRBV20-1 to TRBJ2-7; D gene: possibly TRBD2, on 5 matching bases. This receptor was taken from a middle-aged woman in good health and CMV-seropositive. Sequenced: PBMCs. CDR3 loop: CSARETYEQYF. The DNA sequence follows: TGCAGTGCGAGGGAAACCTACGAGCAGTACTTC.